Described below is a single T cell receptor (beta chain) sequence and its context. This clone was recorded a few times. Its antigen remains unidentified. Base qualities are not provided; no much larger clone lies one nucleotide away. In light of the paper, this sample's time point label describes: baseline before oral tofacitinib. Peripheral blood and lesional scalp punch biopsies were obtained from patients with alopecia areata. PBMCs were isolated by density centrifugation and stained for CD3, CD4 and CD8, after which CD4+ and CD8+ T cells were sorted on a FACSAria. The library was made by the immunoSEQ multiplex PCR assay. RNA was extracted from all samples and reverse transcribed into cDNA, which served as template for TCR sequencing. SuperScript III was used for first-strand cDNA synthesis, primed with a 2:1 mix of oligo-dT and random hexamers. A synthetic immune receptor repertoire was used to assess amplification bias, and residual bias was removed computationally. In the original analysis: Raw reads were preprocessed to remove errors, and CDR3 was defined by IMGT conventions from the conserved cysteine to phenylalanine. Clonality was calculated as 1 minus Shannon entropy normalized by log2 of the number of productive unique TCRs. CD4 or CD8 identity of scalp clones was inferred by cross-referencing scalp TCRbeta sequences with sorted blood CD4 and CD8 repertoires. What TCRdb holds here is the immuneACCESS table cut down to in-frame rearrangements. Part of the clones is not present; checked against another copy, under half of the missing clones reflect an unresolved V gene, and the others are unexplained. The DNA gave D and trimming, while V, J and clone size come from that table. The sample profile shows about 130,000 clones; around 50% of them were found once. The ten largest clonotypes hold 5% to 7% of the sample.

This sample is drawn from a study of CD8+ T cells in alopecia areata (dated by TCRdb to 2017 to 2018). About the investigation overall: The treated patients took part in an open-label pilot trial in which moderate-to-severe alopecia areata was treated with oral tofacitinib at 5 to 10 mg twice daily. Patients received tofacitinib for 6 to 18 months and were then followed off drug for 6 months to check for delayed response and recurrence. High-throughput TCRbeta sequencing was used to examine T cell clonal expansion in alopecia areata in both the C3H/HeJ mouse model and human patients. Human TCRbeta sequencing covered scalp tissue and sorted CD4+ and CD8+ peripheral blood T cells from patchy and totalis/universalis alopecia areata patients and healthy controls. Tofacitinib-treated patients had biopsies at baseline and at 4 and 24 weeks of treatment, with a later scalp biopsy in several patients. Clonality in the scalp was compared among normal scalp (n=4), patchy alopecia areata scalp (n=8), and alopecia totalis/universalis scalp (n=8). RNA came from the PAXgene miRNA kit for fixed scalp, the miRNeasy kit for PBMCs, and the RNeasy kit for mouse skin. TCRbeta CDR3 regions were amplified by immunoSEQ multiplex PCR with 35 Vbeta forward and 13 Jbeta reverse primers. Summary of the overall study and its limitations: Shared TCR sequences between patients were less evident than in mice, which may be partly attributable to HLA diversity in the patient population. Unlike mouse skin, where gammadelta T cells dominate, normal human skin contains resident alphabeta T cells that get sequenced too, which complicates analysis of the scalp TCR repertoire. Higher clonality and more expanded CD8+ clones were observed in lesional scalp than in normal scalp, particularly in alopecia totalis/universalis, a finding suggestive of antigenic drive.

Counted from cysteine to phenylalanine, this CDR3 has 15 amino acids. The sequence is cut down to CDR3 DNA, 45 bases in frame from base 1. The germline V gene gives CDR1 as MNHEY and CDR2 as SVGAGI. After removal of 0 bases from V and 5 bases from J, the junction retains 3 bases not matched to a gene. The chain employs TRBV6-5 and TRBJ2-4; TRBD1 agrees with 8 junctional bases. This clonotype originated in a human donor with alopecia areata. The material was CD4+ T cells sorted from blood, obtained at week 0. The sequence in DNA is TGTGCCAGCAGTTACTCGAACAGGGGGGAAAACATTCAGTACTTC. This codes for CASSYSNRGENIQYF.